This T cell receptor beta chain appears in the sequencing data of a study of T cell changes during pregnancy in multiple sclerosis. The method was immunoSEQ multiplex PCR; TCRdb's version includes in-frame clones alone and lacks a portion of them. The repertoire holds about 23,000 clones, with less than 90% as singletons. There are 16 residues in the CDR3. Per germline, CDR1 SEHNR and CDR2 FQNEAQ (reference sequence). Deletions cut 0 bases from V and 2 bases from J, with 13 bases between. This chain uses TRBV7-9 with TRBJ2-5; D perhaps matches TRBD2 (5 bases). The material was CD4+ T cells from peripheral blood mononuclear cells, obtained in the first trimester of pregnancy. The receptor was isolated from a female donor in good health, enrolled as a control in a pregnancy study. The CDR3 is CASSLARVSRQETQYF. The CDR3 DNA follows: TGTGCCAGCAGCTTAGCGCGGGTCAGCCGGCAAGAGACCCAGTACTTC.